This TCR beta chain was captured by sequencing in a study of blood T cell repertoires in COVID-19. Study background: Sites in the United States, Italy and Spain provided acute and convalescent COVID-19 samples. T cells, B-cell-depleted T cells, or PBMCs supplied cDNA or gDNA.

Source study methods: By means of reference gene primer amplification, nucleated cell counts were estimated. The method was immunoSEQ multiplex PCR; TCRdb's version includes in-frame clones alone and lacks a portion of them. V and J calls and clone size are given by that table; D and trimming were obtained from the DNA. Of about 35,000 clones in the sample, about 87% are singletons; the top ten hold roughly 9.1%. This CDR3 contains 17 residues. The germline V gene has CDR1 LNHDA and CDR2 SQIVND (reference sequence). V was clipped by 4 bases and J by 4 bases; unmatched bases: 8. J is TRBJ2-3 and V is TRBV19, with 13 bases matching TRBD2. The source of this sequence is an elderly man with active COVID-19. Material: peripheral blood. CDR3 DNA: TGTGCCAGTAGTAGAATAAGACTAGCGGGAGGTGCAGATACGCAGTATTTT. Translated, it gives CASSRIRLAGGADTQYF. The variable domain in full, completed from reference TRBV19 and TRBJ2-3, reads DGGITQSPKYLFRKEGQNVTLSCEQNLNHDAMYWYRQDPGQGLRLIYYSQIVNDFQKGDIAEGYSVSREKKESFPLTVTSAQKNPTAFYLCASSRIRLAGGADTQYFGPGTRLTVL.